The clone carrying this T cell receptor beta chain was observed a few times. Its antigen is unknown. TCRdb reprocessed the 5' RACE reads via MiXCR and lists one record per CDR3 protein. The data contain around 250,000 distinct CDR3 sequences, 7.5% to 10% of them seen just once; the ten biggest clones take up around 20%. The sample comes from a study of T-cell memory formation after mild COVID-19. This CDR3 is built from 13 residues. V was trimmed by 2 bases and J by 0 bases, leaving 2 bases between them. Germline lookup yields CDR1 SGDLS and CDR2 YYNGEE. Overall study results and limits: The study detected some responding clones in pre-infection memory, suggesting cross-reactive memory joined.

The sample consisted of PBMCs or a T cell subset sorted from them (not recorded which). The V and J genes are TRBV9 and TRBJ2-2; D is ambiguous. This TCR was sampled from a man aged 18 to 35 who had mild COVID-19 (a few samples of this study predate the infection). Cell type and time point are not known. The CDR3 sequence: CASSVTNTGELFF. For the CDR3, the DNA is TGTGCCAGCAGCGTTACGAACACCGGGGAGCTGTTTTTT.